This T cell receptor beta chain was observed in a study of shared T cell receptors in the human thymus. As to this clone: One end of the junction fails to match germline, which may point to a read error.

Method: immunoSEQ multiplex PCR; TCRdb's copy keeps in-frame clones and lacks some. The sample lists hundreds of thousands of clones; approximately 95% were seen once. Germline V gives CDR1 SGHTA, CDR2 FQGNSA. CDR3 length: 18 amino acids. The clonotype originates from a human donor. The rearrangement uses TRBV7-2 and TRBJ2-5; 11 bases agree with TRBD2. The sample consisted of thymocytes. The CDR3 sequence is CASSTDPGLAERRETQYF. DNA of the CDR3: TGTGCCAGCAGCACCGATCCGGGACTAGCGGAAAGGAGAGAGACTCAGTACTTC. Full variable domain (rest looked up from reference TRBV7-2 and TRBJ2-5): GAGVSQSPSNKVTEKGKDVELRCDPISGHTALYWYRQSLGQGLEFLIYFQGNSAPDKSGLPSDRFSAERTGGSVSTLTIQRTQQEDSAVYLCASSTDPGLAERRETQYFGPGTRLLVL.